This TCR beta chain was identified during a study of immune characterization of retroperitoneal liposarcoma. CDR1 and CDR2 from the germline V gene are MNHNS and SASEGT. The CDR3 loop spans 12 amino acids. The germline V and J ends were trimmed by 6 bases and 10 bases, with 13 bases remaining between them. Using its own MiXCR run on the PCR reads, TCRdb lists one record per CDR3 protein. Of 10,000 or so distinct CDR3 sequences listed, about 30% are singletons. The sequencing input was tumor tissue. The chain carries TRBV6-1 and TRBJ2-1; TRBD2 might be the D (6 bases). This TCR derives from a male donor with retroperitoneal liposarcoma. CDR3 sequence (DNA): TGTGCCAGCAGGGAGGGGAGCTACGAGCAGTTCTTC. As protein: CASREGSYEQFF.